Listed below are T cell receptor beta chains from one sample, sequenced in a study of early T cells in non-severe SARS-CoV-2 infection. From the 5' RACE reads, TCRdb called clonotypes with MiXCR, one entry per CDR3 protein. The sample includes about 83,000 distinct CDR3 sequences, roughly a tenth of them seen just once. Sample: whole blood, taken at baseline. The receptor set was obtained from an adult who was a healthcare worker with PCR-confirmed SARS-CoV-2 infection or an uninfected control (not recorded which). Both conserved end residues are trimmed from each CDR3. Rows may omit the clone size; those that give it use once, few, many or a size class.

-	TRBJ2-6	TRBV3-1	ASSHPGSSGANVLT
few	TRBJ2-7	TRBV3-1	ASSQPDVPSEQY
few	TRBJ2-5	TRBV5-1	ASSLEFQETQY
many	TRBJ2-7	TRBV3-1	ASSQLRTNYV
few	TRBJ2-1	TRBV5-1	ASSSSGGGNEQF
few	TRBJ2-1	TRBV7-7	ASSQDRHNEQF
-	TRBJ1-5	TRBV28	ASIPSGVSNQPQH
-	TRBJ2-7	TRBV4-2	ASSQFLSDSYEQY
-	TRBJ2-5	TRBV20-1	SARAGIKETQY
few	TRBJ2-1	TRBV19	ASSIIGDNEQF
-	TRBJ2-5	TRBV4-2	ASSQGGLLETQY
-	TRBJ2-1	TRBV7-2	ASSQPWDEQF
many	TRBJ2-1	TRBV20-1	SPDRASYNEQF